What follows describes a single T cell receptor beta chain. This record comes from a study of cytomegalovirus exposure and HLA in healthy donors. The V segment lost 3 bases and the J segment 3 bases; nucleotides outside the gene matches: 10. This CDR3 has 16 amino acids. The V gene's germline CDR1 is MGHRA and CDR2 YSYEKL. Primers included in the PCR were 60 Vbeta and 13 Jbeta primers. As originally analysed: Later analysis identified 80 million to 85 million unique TCR beta chains, approximately 10 million shared. Sequencing used immunoSEQ multiplex PCR; TCRdb keeps in-frame clones, though not all of them. D and trimming come from the DNA, and the V and J calls and clone size come from that table. This sample has tens of thousands of clones, with 60% to 70% found just once. Everyone who donated was a healthy bone marrow donor.

The material sequenced was PBMCs. The source is a middle-aged man in good health and CMV-seropositive. V is TRBV4-1 and J is TRBJ2-7; TRBD2 aligns across 8 bases. CDR3 in amino acids: CASSQAGGGQNYEQYF. CDR3 DNA sequence: TGCGCCAGCAGCCAGGCGGGCGGGGGGCAAAACTACGAGCAGTACTTC.